Presented here are 2 T cell receptor beta chains from one specimen sequenced in a study of T cells after yellow fever vaccination. TCRdb itself ran the 5' RACE reads through MiXCR, one entry per CDR3 protein. The sample has some 250,000 distinct CDR3 sequences; 6.9% are singletons. The sample consisted of CD4+ T cells sorted from PBMCs, taken 15 days after the yellow fever booster vaccination. These receptors originate from a young man who received the YFV17D yellow fever vaccine.

V and J are TRBV5-4 and TRBJ1-4; TRBD1 is a possible D gene (6 bases). The V end was cut by 4 bases, the J end by 8 bases, with 15 bases between. The CDR3 contains 14 residues. The V gene's germline CDR1 is SGHNT and CDR2 YYREEE (reference sequence). In DNA, the CDR3 is TGTGCCAGCAGCCAAAAACAGGGTGAGGAAAAACTGTTTTTT. It specifies CASSQKQGEEKLFF.

This clonotype was recorded at least ten times. This chain connects TRBV18 to TRBJ2-1, with 8 positions matching TRBD1. V was clipped by 6 bases and J by 2 bases; unmatched bases: 3. The CDR3 spans 14 residues. Germline-derived CDR1 and CDR2 are KGHSH and LQKENI. CDR3 sequence (DNA): TGTGCCAGCTCCTTGGACAGGGCCTACAATGAGCAGTTCTTC. Translation: CASSLDRAYNEQFF.